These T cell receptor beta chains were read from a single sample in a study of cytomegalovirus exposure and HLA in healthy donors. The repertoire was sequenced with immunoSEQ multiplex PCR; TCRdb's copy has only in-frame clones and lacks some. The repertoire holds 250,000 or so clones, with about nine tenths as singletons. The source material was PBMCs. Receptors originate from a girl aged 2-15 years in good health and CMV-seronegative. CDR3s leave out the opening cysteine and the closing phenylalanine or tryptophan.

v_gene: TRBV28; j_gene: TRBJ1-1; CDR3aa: ASRHYRGQIGTEAF
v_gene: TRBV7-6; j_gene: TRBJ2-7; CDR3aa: ASSLASGRGYEQY
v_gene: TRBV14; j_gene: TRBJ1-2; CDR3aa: ASSQPDRGRANYGYT
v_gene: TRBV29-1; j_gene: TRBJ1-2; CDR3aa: SVPNLGGENNYGYT
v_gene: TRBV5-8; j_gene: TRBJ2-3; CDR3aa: ASSLSGLSTDTQY
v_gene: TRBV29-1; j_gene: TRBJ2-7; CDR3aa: SVGSGTLAYEQY
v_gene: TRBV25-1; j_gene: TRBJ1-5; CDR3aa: ASSDGGKNQPQH
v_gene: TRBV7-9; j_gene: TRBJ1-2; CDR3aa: ASSNPGGGSYGYT
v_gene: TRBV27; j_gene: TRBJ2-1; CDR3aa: ASAAWTSGGHEQF
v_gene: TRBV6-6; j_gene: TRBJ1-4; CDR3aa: ASSSRGYGEKLF